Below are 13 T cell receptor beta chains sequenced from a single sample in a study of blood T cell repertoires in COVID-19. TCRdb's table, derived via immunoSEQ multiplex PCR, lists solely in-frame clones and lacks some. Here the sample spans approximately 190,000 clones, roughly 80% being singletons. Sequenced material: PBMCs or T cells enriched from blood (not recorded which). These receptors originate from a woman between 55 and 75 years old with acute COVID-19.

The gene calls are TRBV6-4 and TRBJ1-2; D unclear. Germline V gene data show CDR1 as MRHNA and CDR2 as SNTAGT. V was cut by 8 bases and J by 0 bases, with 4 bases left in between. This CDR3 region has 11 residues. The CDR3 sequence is CASRSNYGYTF. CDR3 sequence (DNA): TGTGCCAGCCGTTCTAACTATGGCTACACCTTC.

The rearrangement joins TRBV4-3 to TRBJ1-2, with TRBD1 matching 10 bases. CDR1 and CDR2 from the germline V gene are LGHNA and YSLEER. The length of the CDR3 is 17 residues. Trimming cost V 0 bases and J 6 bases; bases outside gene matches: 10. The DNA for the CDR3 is TGCGCCAGCAGCCAAGAGATAGGACAGGGGGGAACCCATGGCTACACCTTC. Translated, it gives CASSQEIGQGGTHGYTF.

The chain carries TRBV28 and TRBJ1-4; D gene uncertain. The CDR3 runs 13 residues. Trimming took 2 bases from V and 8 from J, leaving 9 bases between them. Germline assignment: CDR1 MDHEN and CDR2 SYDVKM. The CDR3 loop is CASSLRGYEKLFF. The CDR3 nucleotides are TGTGCCAGCAGTTTACGGGGTTACGAAAAACTGTTTTTT.

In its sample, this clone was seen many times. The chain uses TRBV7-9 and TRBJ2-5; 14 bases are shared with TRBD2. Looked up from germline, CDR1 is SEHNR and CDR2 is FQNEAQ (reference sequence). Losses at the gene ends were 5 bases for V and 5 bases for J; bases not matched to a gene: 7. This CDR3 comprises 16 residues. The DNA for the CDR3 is TGTGCCAGCAGCACGACTAGCGGGAGGGCCTGGGAGACCCAGTACTTC. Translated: CASSTTSGRAWETQYF. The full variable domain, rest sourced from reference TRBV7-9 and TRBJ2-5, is DTGVSQNPRHKITKRGQNVTFRCDPISEHNRLYWYRQTLGQGPEFLTYFQNEAQLEKSRLLSDRFSAERPKGSFSTLEIQRTEQGDSAMYLCASSTTSGRAWETQYFGPGTRLLVL.

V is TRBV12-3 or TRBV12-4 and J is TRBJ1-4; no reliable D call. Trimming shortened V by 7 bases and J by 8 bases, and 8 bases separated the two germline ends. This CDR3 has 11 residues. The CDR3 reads CASTYPEKLFF. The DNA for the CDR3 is TGTGCCAGCACCTACCCCGAAAAACTGTTTTTT.

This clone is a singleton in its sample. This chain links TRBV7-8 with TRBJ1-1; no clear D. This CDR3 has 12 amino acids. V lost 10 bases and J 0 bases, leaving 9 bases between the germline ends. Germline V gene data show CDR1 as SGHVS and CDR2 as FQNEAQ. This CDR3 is CATKLVNTEAFF. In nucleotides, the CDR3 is TGTGCCACCAAACTCGTGAACACTGAAGCTTTCTTT.

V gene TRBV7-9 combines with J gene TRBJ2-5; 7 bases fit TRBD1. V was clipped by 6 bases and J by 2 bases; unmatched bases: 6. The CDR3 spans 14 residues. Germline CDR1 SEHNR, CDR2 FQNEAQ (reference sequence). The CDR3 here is CASRTTGSQETQYF. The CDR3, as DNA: TGTGCCAGCAGAACGACAGGGAGTCAAGAGACCCAGTACTTC.

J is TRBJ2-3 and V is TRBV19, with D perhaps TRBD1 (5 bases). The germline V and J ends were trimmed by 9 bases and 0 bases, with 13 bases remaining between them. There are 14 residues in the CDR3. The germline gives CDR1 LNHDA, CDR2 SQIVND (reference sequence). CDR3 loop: CASQQDPSTDTQYF. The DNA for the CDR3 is TGTGCCAGCCAACAGGACCCTAGCACAGATACGCAGTATTTT. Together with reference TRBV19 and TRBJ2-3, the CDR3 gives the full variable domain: DGGITQSPKYLFRKEGQNVTLSCEQNLNHDAMYWYRQDPGQGLRLIYYSQIVNDFQKGDIAEGYSVSREKKESFPLTVTSAQKNPTAFYLCASQQDPSTDTQYFGPGTRLTVL.

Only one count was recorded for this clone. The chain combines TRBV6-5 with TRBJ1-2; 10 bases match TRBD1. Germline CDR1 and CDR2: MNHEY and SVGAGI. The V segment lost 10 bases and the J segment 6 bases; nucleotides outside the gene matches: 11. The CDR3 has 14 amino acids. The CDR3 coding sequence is TGTGCCATCCTGGGACAGGGGCTTACCGATGGCTACACCTTC. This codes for CAILGQGLTDGYTF.

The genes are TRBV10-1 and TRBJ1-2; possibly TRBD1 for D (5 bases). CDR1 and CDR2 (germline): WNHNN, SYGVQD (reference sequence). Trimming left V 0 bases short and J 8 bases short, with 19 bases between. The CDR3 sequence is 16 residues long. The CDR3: CASSESQGNSLEGYTF. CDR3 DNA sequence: TGCGCCAGCAGTGAGTCCCAGGGAAATAGCCTAGAAGGCTACACCTTC.

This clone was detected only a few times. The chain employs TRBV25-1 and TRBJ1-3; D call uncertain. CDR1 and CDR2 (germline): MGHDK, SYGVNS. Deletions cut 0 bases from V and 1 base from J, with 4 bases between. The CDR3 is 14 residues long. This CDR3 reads CASSEYRSGNTIYF. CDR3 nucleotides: TGTGCCAGCAGTGAATACAGGTCTGGAAACACCATATATTTT.

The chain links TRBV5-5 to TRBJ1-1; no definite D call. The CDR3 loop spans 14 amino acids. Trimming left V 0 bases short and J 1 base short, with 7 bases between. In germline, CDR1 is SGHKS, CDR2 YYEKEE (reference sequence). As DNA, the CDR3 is TGTGCCAGCAGCTTGGCCTATGCGAACACTGAAGCTTTCTTT. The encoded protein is CASSLAYANTEAFF.

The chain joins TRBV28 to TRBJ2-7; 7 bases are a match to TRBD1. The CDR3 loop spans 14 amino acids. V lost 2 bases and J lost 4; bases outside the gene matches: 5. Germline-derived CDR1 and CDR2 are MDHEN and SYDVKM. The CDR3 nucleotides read TGTGCCAGCAGTTTAAGGGCAGGGGGTTACGAGCAGTACGTC. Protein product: CASSLRAGGYEQYV.